This is a list of T cell receptor beta chains from one sample in a study of response to subunit inactivated influenza vaccine. TCRdb processed the RT-PCR reads anew with MiXCR; each CDR3 protein has one entry. The sample records about 520,000 distinct CDR3 sequences, 25% being singletons. The specimen comprised CD4+ T cells sorted from PBMCs, sampled 5 days after vaccination. These receptors were obtained from a man aged 45-65 years who received an inactivated influenza vaccine. CDR3s include the opening cysteine and the closing phenylalanine or tryptophan. For some rows the clone size is stated as once, few or many, or as a class when expanded; others skip it.

few	TRBV7-2	TRBJ2-2	CASRPSGNTGELFF
NA	TRBV7-3	TRBJ2-3	CASSLGQRTTQYF
NA	TRBV12-3/TRBV12-4	TRBJ1-3	CASSHRRGRSGNTIYF
NA	TRBV7-9	TRBJ2-2	CASRHLAGLTNTGELFF
few	TRBV29-1	TRBJ2-5	CSEGGQAGGTQYF
few	TRBV24-1	TRBJ2-3	CATSVGQGRTDTQYF
NA	TRBV7-9	TRBJ1-1	CASSTQADTEAFF
NA	TRBV12-3/TRBV12-4	TRBJ2-7	CASSLAGQAVQYF
NA	TRBV7-6	TRBJ2-1	CASSLASAGGSYNEQFF
NA	TRBV12-3/TRBV12-4	TRBJ2-1	CASIPRSGLRSYNEQFF
few	TRBV28	TRBJ1-6	CASSFPAYNSPLHF
NA	TRBV5-5	TRBJ2-7	CASSLGQGARVSYEQYF
many	TRBV5-1	TRBJ2-5	CASSLADRGRGETQYF
few	TRBV5-1	TRBJ2-1	CASSLVGLAGDEQFF
few	TRBV6-2/TRBV6-3	TRBJ2-7	CASSTDRMREQYF
NA	TRBV7-6	TRBJ2-1	CASSPSGGVHNEQFF
few	TRBV20-1	TRBJ2-3	CSASRGKLDTQYF
NA	TRBV5-1	TRBJ1-6	CASSLSSGGANSPLHF
NA	TRBV24-1	TRBJ2-1	CATSGAPPGNEQFF
few	TRBV7-6	TRBJ1-5	CASSSAGRTCGKQPQHF
few	TRBV20-1	TRBJ1-1	CSASMGTALMNTEAFF
few	TRBV7-9	TRBJ1-3	CASSSPPGQGTYTIYF
once	TRBV7-9	TRBJ2-1	CASSLGGTRSYNEQFF
few	TRBV4-2	TRBJ2-7	CASSAETGTREQYF
few	TRBV3-1	TRBJ2-7	CASSQTSGDYEQYF
few	TRBV7-8	TRBJ2-3	CASSLDRVADTQYF
few	TRBV7-6	TRBJ2-3	CASSSRGAATDTQYF